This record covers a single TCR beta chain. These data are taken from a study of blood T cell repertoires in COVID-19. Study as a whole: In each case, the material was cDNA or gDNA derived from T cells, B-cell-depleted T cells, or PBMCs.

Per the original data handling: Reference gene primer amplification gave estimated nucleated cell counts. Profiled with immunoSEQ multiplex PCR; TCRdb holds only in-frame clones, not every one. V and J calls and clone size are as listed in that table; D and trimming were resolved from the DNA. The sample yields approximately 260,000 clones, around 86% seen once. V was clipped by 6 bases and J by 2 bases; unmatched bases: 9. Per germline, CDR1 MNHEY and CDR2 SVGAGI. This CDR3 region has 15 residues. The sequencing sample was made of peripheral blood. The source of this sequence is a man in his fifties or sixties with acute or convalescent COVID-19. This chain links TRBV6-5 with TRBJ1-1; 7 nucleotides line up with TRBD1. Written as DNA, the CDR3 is TGTGCCAGCAGCGGTTGGGACAGACTAAACACTGAAGCTTTCTTT. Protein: CASSGWDRLNTEAFF.